This T cell receptor (beta chain) is drawn from a study of T cell responses to AZD1222 COVID-19 vaccine (dated by TCRdb to about 2021). In terms of the full investigation: A total of 240 or so trial participants underwent TCR sequencing, of whom about 200 had received two doses of AZD1222 and approximately 26 had received two doses of the MenACWY control vaccine. Trial participants were enrolled by age into subgroups of 18-55, 56-69 and 70-plus years, and around 140, 26 and 57 TCR-sequenced participants, respectively, were included in these subgroups. Paper-wide results and their limitations: Epitopes outside the regions mutated in the B.1.351 and B.1.1.7 variants were reportedly recognized by nearly half of the unique spike-specific TCRs. Spike-specific TCR breadth and depth rose significantly after two AZD1222 doses compared with day 0 and with MenACWY recipients. The whole spike protein was spanned by vaccine-associated CD4 TCRs, and dominant responses were seen in regions 160-218 and 743-854. Participants were mostly white British and included more females than males, and it was suggested by the authors that clonal diversity may have been underestimated. The 56-69-year group was small, and its depth increase did not reach significance, likely because of low power. Because no samples from the day 14 peak response were available, repertoires could be characterized only after the peak T cell response. Conclusions about previously exposed vaccinees are limited, since just six or seven AZD1222 recipients were seropositive for SARS-CoV-2 at baseline.

According to the study, the label for this sample's time point signals: about 28 days (+/-7) after the second vaccine dose. Because spike-specific TCR depth and breadth did not differ between the two schedules, AZD1222 recipients who got a second dose at roughly 4 weeks were pooled with those who got a second dose at roughly 12 weeks. Samples from vaccinated people were obtained from the UK trials COV001 and COV002, which included a single-blind randomized controlled phase 2/3 trial of AZD1222 (ChAdOx1 nCoV-19) in healthy adults. For TCRbeta chain sequencing, PBMC samples were collected from trial participants at day 0 and at day 28 after the second dose. A note on this clone: The antigen it recognizes is unknown. No much larger clone exists at a distance of one base, and base qualities are not known.

The CDR3 regions of human TCRbeta chains were analyzed by immunosequencing. The paper's processing steps were these. Repertoire TCRs were checked for matches against a reference library of SARS-CoV-2-specific TCRs that had been generated using the MIRA antigen-specificity platform. Breadth meant the fraction of unique TCRs that were SARS-CoV-2-associated, whereas depth meant the fraction of total T cells that were SARS-CoV-2-associated. Using the MIRA data, each spike-specific TCR was mapped to the spike region that the TCR reacts to and placed in a CD4 or CD8 class. Log10-transformed breadth and depth values were compared by one-way ANOVA with Sidak's multiple comparisons tests. TCRdb re-hosts the immuneACCESS table, in-frame sequences only. Its copies lack some clones; in the studies checked, an unresolved V gene accounts for under half of them, and the cause for the rest is not known. The V and J calls and the clone size are those of that table, but D and trimming were determined from the DNA. Recorded for this sample are around 80,000 clones; approximately 83% of them occurred a single time. The ten largest clones capture around 9.3% of the sample.

Between the V and J ends, shortened by 6 bases and 5 bases respectively, the junction contains 10 bases. From the germline V gene, CDR1 is MDHEN and CDR2 is SYDVKM. Inclusive of the bounding cysteine and phenylalanine, the CDR3 is 12 residues long. Just the 36-base CDR3 DNA is kept, in frame starting at base 1. The TCR sequence derives from an adult who received the AZD1222 COVID-19 vaccine. The rearrangement joined TRBV28 to TRBJ1-2; the D gene remains uncertain. Sample: peripheral blood, taken 28 days after the second AZD1222 dose. This receptor carries the CDR3 CASRMLQYGYTF. The bases are TGTGCCAGCAGGATGCTCCAGTATGGCTACACCTTC.